Sequencing of this TCR beta chain was carried out in a study of CD8 T cells in Susac syndrome. Study context: Active disease was present in six of the sequenced Susac syndrome patients, whereas fewer than ten of them were in remission.

The RNA input was 0.5 to 1 ug, and it was reverse transcribed with random hexamers. TCRdb recomputed calls from the immunoSEQ multiplex PCR reads with MiXCR, one row per CDR3 protein. The sample lists 150,000 to 200,000 distinct CDR3 sequences; 95% to 97% were seen once. Material: CD4+ T cells from PBMCs. This TCR came from a human donor with Susac syndrome.

Here the CDR3 DNA reads TGTGCCAGCAGCCACTCGGACAGGGATCAGCCCCAGCATTTT. It is translated as CASSHSDRDQPQHF. This chain uses TRBV3-1 with TRBJ1-5; 8 bases agree with TRBD1. From germline, CDR1 is LGHDT and CDR2 YNNKEL (reference sequence). The CDR3 has 14 residues. With V trimmed by 3 bases and J by 5 bases, 3 bases remained unmatched. The variable domain in full, with the rest retrieved from reference TRBV3-1 and TRBJ1-5, is DTAVSQTPKYLVTQMGNDKSIKCEQNLGHDTMYWYKQDSKKFLKIMFSYNNKELIINETVPNRFSPKSPDKAHLNLHINSLELGDSAVYFCASSHSDRDQPQHFGDGTRLSIL.